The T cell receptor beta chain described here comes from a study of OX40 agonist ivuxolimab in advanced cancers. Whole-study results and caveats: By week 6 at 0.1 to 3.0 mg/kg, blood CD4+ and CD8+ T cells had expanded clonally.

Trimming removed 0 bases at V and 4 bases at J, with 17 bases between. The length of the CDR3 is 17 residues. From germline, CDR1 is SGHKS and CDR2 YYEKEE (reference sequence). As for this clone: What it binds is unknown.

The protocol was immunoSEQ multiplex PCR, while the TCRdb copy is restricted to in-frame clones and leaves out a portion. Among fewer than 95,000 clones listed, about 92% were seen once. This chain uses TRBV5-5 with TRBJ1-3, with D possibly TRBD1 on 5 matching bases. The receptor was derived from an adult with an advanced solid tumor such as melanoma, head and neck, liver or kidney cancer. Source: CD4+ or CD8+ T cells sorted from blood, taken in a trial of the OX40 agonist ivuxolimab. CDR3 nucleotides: TGTGCCAGCAGCTTGGGGACAATCCCGGCACCCGGAAACACCATATATTTT. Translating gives CASSLGTIPAPGNTIYF.